The 17 T cell receptor beta chains below were found in one sample sequenced in a study of T-cell memory formation after mild COVID-19 (dated by TCRdb to about 2021). Library generation was performed with 5' RACE. For sequencing, an Illumina NovaSeq 6000 was employed. TCRdb itself trimmed the public reads at Q25 with fastp, ran MiXCR and retained productive beta chains. Under each unique CDR3 protein, matching rows form one entry showing the most common genes and DNA. A total of about 340,000 distinct CDR3 sequences appear in this sample, around 14% of them only once. The ten largest clones represent about 20% of the sample. Sequencing used PBMCs or a T cell subset sorted from them (not recorded which). These receptors came from a man aged 18 to 30 who had mild COVID-19 (a few samples of this study predate the infection). The sample titles of this study are shuffled in the database, so cell type and time point are left out; the donor was told from shared clones.

This clonotype was recorded many times. The J gene is TRBJ2-7, the V gene TRBV11-2, with D perhaps TRBD1 or TRBD2 (6 bases each). V lost 4 bases, J lost 2 bases, and 9 bases lay in between. Germline assignment: CDR1 SGHAT and CDR2 FQNNGV. The CDR3 loop spans 13 amino acids. The CDR3 sequence is CASSWGAPYEQYF. The CDR3 DNA sequence: TGTGCCAGCAGCTGGGGGGCCCCCTACGAGCAGTACTTC.

The J gene is TRBJ1-2, the V gene TRBV6-2 or TRBV6-3, with D possibly TRBD1 on 5 matching bases. The ends were cut back, 4 bases at V and 8 bases at J, with 17 bases in the middle. Germline loops: CDR1 MNHEY, CDR2 SVGEGT. The CDR3 consists of 14 residues. The CDR3 nucleotides are TGTGCCAGCAGTTCTCAGGGTGTGGGTGGCGGCTACACCTTC. It codes for CASSSQGVGGGYTF.

This clonotype was seen more than once but under ten times. V is TRBV5-1 and J is TRBJ1-1; D uncertain. There are 15 residues in the CDR3. Trimming shortened V by 1 base and J by 0 bases, and 10 bases separated the two germline ends. Germline V CDR1 and CDR2: SGHRS, YFSETQ. CDR3 protein: CASSLRSPVNTEAFF. CDR3 bases: TGCGCCAGCAGCTTGAGGTCTCCGGTGAACACTGAAGCTTTCTTT. The full variable domain, its missing parts supplied by reference TRBV5-1 and TRBJ1-1, is KAGVTQTPRYLIKTRGQQVTLSCSPISGHRSVSWYQQTPGQGLQFLFEYFSETQRNKGNFPGRFSGRQFSNSRSEMNVSTLELGDSALYLCASSLRSPVNTEAFFGQGTRLTVV.

This clonotype was observed at least ten times. This chain uses TRBV7-2 with TRBJ1-1; TRBD1 matches 7 bases. There are 14 residues in the CDR3. Trimming at V came to 8 bases and at J to 1 base, leaving 7 bases not matched to a gene. Germline CDR1 is SGHTA and CDR2 is FQGNSA. The CDR3 loop is CASRTRQGNTEAFF. The DNA of the CDR3 is TGTGCCAGCCGTACCCGACAGGGGAACACTGAAGCTTTCTTT. Full variable domain (missing parts from reference TRBV7-2 and TRBJ1-1): GAGVSQSPSNKVTEKGKDVELRCDPISGHTALYWYRQSLGQGLEFLIYFQGNSAPDKSGLPSDRFSAERTGGSVSTLTIQRTQQEDSAVYLCASRTRQGNTEAFFGQGTRLTVV.

In its sample, this clonotype was seen a few times. The chain recombines TRBV4-2 with TRBJ2-7, with 12 bases that match TRBD1. V lost 6 bases, J lost 5 bases, and 8 bases stayed unmatched. Germline V CDR1 and CDR2: LGHNA, YNFKEQ. The CDR3 extends over 15 amino acids. The CDR3 spells CASSLPGQGANEQYF. DNA for the CDR3: TGTGCCAGCAGTCTACCGGGACAGGGGGCCAACGAGCAGTACTTC.

The chain has TRBV9 and TRBJ2-4; D is possibly TRBD2 (6 bases). V was shortened by 3 bases and J by 0 bases, with 7 bases between the two germline ends. Germline V gene lookup returns CDR1 SGDLS and CDR2 YYNGEE. The CDR3 runs 14 residues. Written as DNA, the CDR3 is TGTGCCAGCAGCGGGAGGGAAGCCAAAAACATTCAGTACTTC. It codes for CASSGREAKNIQYF.

This clonotype was seen only a few times. The genes are TRBV6-2 or TRBV6-3 and TRBJ2-7, with D tentatively TRBD1 (6 bases). V shed 6 bases and J shed 5 bases, with 20 bases lying between them. Germline V gene lookup returns CDR1 MNHEY and CDR2 SVGEGT. The CDR3 runs 15 residues. DNA for the CDR3: TGTGCCAGCAGCCCCCCAGGGCCCAGGGGCAACGAGCAGTACTTC. Residues: CASSPPGPRGNEQYF.

This clonotype was observed many times. The chain couples TRBV5-1 to TRBJ1-2; TRBD1 aligns across 7 bases. V was pared by 4 bases and J by 3 bases, with 6 bases of the junction left unmatched. Looked up from germline, CDR1 is SGHRS and CDR2 is YFSETQ. The CDR3 has 14 residues. In DNA, the CDR3 is TGCGCCAGCAGCCCATCAGGGGGGGACTATGGCTACACCTTC. As protein: CASSPSGGDYGYTF.

This clonotype was detected once. The chain recombines TRBV27 with TRBJ2-7, with TRBD2 matching 7 bases. The CDR3 is 13 amino acids. Germline V gene sequence: CDR1 MNHEY, CDR2 SMNVEV (reference sequence). Germline trimming cut 7 bases from V and 0 bases from J; bases unmatched to any gene: 3. CDR3 amino acids: CASKGGSSYEQYF. Written as DNA, the CDR3 is TGTGCCAGCAAGGGCGGGAGCTCCTACGAGCAGTACTTC.

The chain couples TRBV6-2 or TRBV6-3 to TRBJ1-1, with D maybe TRBD1 (6 bases). The CDR3 sequence is 17 residues long. Germline values: CDR1 MNHEY, CDR2 SVGEGT. Trimming left V 0 bases short and J 0 bases short, with 14 bases between. The CDR3 region has the DNA TGTGCCAGCAGTTACTCGAGTGGGGGCGCGGTGAACACTGAAGCTTTCTTT. The encoded protein is CASSYSSGGAVNTEAFF.

This clonotype has just a few counts. The V call is TRBV6-5, the J call TRBJ2-3; D may be TRBD2 (7 bases). This CDR3 is 15 amino acids long. Trimming cost V 7 bases and J 5 bases, with 19 bases left between them. Germline values: CDR1 MNHEY, CDR2 SVGAGI. This CDR3 is CASTPWGGAIDTQYF. The CDR3 DNA follows: TGTGCCAGCACCCCGTGGGGGGGGGCCATAGATACGCAGTATTTT.

This clonotype was observed a handful of times. The gene calls are TRBV6-1 and TRBJ1-1; no definite D call. This CDR3 spans 12 amino acids. V lost 1 base to trimming and J lost 11 bases, with 11 bases between them. CDR1 and CDR2 (germline): MNHNS, SASEGT. For the CDR3, the DNA is TGTGCCAGCAGTGAAGGAGGCCAGAGGGCTTTCTTT. Protein: CASSEGGQRAFF.

V and J are TRBV6-5 and TRBJ1-6; D remains ambiguous. Trimming pared 10 bases from V and 6 bases from J, leaving 13 bases between. This CDR3 is built from 13 residues. Germline V gene sequence: CDR1 MNHEY, CDR2 SVGAGI. The CDR3 region is CATTDGANSPLHF. The CDR3 nucleotides are TGTGCCACCACGGACGGAGCTAATTCACCCCTCCACTTT.

This clonotype was observed a few times. V and J are TRBV28 and TRBJ1-1; D unclear. Deletions cut 4 bases from V and 1 base from J, with 19 bases between. The CDR3 runs 17 residues. CDR1 and CDR2 (germline): MDHEN, SYDVKM. CDR3 amino acids: CASSSPGMELRNTEAFF. The CDR3 region has the DNA TGTGCCAGCAGTTCGCCGGGGATGGAGTTGAGGAACACTGAAGCTTTCTTT.

This chain connects TRBV20-1 to TRBJ1-4; D uncertain. Trimming removed 3 bases from V and 0 bases from J, with 8 bases in between. The CDR3 extends over 14 amino acids. Per the germline V gene, CDR1 is DFQATT and CDR2 is SNEGSKA (reference sequence). The CDR3 spells CSASLAATNEKLFF. The CDR3 nucleotides are TGCAGTGCTAGCTTAGCCGCAACTAATGAAAAACTGTTTTTT.

The V gene is TRBV7-8, the J gene TRBJ1-5; D call uncertain. The CDR3 runs 15 residues. Germline assignment: CDR1 SGHVS and CDR2 FQNEAQ. The V end lost 3 bases, the J end lost 2 bases, and 11 bases lay between the germline ends. The CDR3 DNA reads TGTGCCAGCAGCTTCGCCGCAGGAGGCAATCAGCCCCAGCATTTT. The encoded protein is CASSFAAGGNQPQHF.

The rearrangement joins TRBV4-2 to TRBJ2-3, with 8 bases lining up with TRBD1. The CDR3 is 16 amino acids. Germline V lookup: CDR1 LGHNA, CDR2 YNFKEQ. The ends lost 4 bases at V and 1 base at J; junction bases unmatched: 7. The CDR3 nucleotides read TGTGCCAGCAGCCTCCAAACAGGGGGACGCACAGATACGCAGTATTTT. Translated: CASSLQTGGRTDTQYF.